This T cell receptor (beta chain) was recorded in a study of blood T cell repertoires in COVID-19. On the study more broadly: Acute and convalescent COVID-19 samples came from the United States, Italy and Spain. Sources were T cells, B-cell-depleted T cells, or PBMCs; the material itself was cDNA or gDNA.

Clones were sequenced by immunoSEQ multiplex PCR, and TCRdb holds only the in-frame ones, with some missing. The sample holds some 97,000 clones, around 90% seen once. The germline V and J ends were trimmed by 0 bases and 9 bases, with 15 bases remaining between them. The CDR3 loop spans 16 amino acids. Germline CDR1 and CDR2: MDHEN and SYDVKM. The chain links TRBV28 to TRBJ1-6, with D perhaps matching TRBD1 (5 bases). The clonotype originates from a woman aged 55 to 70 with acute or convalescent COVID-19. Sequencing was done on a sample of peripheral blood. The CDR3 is CASSLWGGFMGSPLHF. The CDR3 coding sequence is TGTGCCAGCAGTTTATGGGGGGGGTTTATGGGTTCACCCCTCCACTTT.